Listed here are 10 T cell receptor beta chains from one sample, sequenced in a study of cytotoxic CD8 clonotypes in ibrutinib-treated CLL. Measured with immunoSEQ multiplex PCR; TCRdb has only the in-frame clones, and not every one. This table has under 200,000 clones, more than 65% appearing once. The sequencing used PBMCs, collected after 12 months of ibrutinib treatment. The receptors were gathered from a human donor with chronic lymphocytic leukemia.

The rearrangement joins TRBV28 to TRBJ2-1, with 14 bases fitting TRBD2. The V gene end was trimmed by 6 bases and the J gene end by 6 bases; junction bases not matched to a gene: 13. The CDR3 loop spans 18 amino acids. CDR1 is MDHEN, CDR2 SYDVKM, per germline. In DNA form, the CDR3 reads TGTGCCAGCAGGGGACTGGGACTAGCGGGAGTTTTCACCAATGAGCAGTTCTTC. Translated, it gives CASRGLGLAGVFTNEQFF.

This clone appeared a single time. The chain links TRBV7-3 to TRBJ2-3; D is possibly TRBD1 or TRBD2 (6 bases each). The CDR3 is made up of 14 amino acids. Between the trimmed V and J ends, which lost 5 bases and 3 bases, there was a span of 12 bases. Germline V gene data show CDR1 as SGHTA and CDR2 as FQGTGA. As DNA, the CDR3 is TGTGCCAGCAGCCAAGGGGGGATTACAGATACGCAGTATTTT. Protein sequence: CASSQGGITDTQYF.

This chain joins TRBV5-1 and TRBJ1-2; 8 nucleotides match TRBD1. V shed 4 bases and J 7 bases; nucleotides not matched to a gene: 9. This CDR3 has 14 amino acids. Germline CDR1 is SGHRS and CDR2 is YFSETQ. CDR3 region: CASSPKGQASGYTF. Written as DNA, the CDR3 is TGCGCCAGCAGCCCAAAGGGACAGGCCAGTGGCTACACCTTC.

The CDR3 region is CAWNQGTSYEQYF. The CDR3 bases are TGTGCCTGGAACCAGGGGACCTCCTACGAGCAGTACTTC. The chain carries TRBV30 and TRBJ2-7; possible D gene TRBD1, 6 bases. Trimming left V 4 bases short and J 0 bases short, with 10 bases between. Germline V gene data show CDR1 as GTSNPN and CDR2 as SVGIG (reference sequence). The CDR3 has 13 residues.

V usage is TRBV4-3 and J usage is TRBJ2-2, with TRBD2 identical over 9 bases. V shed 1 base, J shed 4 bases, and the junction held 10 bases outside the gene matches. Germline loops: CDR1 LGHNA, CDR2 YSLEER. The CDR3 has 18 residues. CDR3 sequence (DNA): TGCGCCAGCAGCCAAGCCAGCGGGGGGCACCGGGGCACCGGGGAGCTGTTTTTT. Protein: CASSQASGGHRGTGELFF.

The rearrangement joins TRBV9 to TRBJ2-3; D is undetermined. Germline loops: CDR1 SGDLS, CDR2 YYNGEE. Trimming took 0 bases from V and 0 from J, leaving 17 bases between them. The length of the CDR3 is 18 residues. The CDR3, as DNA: TGTGCCAGCAGCGTAGGGGCTTCAGACGTGACTAGCACAGATACGCAGTATTTT. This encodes CASSVGASDVTSTDTQYF.

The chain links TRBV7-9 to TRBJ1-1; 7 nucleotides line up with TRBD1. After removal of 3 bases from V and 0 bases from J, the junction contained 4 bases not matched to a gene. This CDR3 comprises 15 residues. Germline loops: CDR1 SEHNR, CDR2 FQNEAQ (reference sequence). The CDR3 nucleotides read TGTGCCAGCAGCTTGGGACAGCCCATGAACACTGAAGCTTTCTTT. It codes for CASSLGQPMNTEAFF.

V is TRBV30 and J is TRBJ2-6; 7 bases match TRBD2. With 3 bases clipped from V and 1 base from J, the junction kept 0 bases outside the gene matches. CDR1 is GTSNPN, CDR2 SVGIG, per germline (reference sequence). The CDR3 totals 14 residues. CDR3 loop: CAWRRGSGANVLTF. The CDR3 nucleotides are TGTGCCTGGAGGCGGGGGTCTGGGGCCAACGTCCTGACTTTC.

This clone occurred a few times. The CDR3 loop reads CASSLDRTPGNTIYF. The CDR3 DNA sequence: TGCGCCAGCAGCTTGGACAGGACACCGGGAAACACCATATATTTT. The V call is TRBV5-1, the J call TRBJ1-3; a weak D match, TRBD1 (5 bases). CDR1 and CDR2 (germline): SGHRS, YFSETQ. With 0 bases removed from V and 4 bases from J, the gap between germline ends came to 11 bases. This CDR3 has 15 amino acids. Based on the CDR3 plus reference TRBV5-1 and TRBJ1-3, the full variable domain is KAGVTQTPRYLIKTRGQQVTLSCSPISGHRSVSWYQQTPGQGLQFLFEYFSETQRNKGNFPGRFSGRQFSNSRSEMNVSTLELGDSALYLCASSLDRTPGNTIYFGEGSWLTVV.

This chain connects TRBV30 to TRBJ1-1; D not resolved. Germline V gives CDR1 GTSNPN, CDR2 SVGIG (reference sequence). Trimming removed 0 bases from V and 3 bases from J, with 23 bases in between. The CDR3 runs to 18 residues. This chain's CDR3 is CAWSVLWARKLLDTEAFF. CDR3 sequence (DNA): TGTGCCTGGAGTGTATTGTGGGCGCGAAAGTTGTTGGACACTGAAGCTTTCTTT.